This TCR beta chain was profiled in a study of graft-versus-host responses after intestinal transplantation. The CDR3 is 16 residues long. Trimming took off 0 bases at V and 3 bases at J, with 15 bases between the two ends. In germline, CDR1 is SGHNT, CDR2 YYREEE (reference sequence). Sequenced by immunoSEQ multiplex PCR; TCRdb stores in-frame clones only, minus some. The data hold about 98,000 clones, with about 82% observed a single time. V gene TRBV5-4 combines with J gene TRBJ2-5; no clear D gene. This TCR came from a human patient who received an intestinal transplant, so some T cells may come from the graft donor. The sequences come from PBMCs, collected 255 days after intestinal transplant. The CDR3 DNA reads as TGTGCCAGCAGCTTGGGAAACGGGCGGTCGAAAGAGACCCAGTACTTC. Encoded protein: CASSLGNGRSKETQYF.